The next 11 T cell receptor beta chains were all read from a single sample in a study of T cell repertoires and HLA-DP antigens (dated by TCRdb to about 2018). These receptors have no identified antigens. The library was generated by the immunoSEQ multiplex PCR assay. Held by TCRdb, this immuneACCESS table contains in-frame sequences only and omits some clones. Under half of the omission traces to an unresolved V gene where checked; the cause of the rest is unknown. A total of more than 90,000 clones appear in this sample, around 92% of them only once. Of the sample, about 0.25% is held by the ten largest clones. The sample consisted of CD4+ T cells from PBMCs. Receptors were obtained from a woman aged 18-29 years in good health and CMV-seronegative.

The V call is TRBV5-1, the J call TRBJ2-6; a weak D match, TRBD1 (6 bases). CDR1 and CDR2 from the germline V gene are SGHRS and YFSETQ. V lost 3 bases to trimming and J lost 1 base, with 23 bases between them. The CDR3 contains 20 residues. The CDR3, as DNA: TGCGCCAGCAGCTCGTTGTTTTGGGACATAAAAGTATCTGGGGCCAACGTCCTGACTTTC. Amino acid sequence: CASSSLFWDIKVSGANVLTF.

The genes are TRBV2 and TRBJ1-2; D is perhaps TRBD1 (6 bases). The germline gives CDR1 SNHLY, CDR2 FYNNEI. This CDR3 spans 13 amino acids. Trimming left V 6 bases short and J 1 base short, with 9 bases between. Here the CDR3 reads CASSPDSNYGYTF. DNA of the CDR3: TGTGCCAGCAGCCCGGACAGTAACTATGGCTACACCTTC. Drawing the rest from reference TRBV2 and TRBJ1-2, the complete variable domain is EPEVTQTPSHQVTQMGQEVILRCVPISNHLYFYWYRQILGQKVEFLVSFYNNEISEKSEIFDDQFSVERPDGSNFTLKIRSTKLEDSAMYFCASSPDSNYGYTFGSGTRLTVV.

This clone appeared a few times. CDR3 nucleotide sequence: TGTGCCAGCAGCCAAGGGTTTTGGTCACCCCTCCACTTT. Its translation is CASSQGFWSPLHF. The chain joins TRBV14 to TRBJ1-6; the D is unclear. The germline gives CDR1 SGHDN, CDR2 FVKESK. This CDR3 is built from 13 residues. Between the trimmed V and J ends, which lost 1 base and 10 bases, there was a span of 8 bases.

In this sample, this clone turned up once. The chain has TRBV7-2 and TRBJ1-2; 7 bases fit TRBD1. The V gene's germline CDR1 is SGHTA and CDR2 FQGNSA. The ends lost 6 bases at V and 1 base at J; junction bases unmatched: 2. The CDR3 loop spans 13 amino acids. The CDR3 here is CASRRDSNYGYTF. As DNA, the CDR3 is TGTGCCAGCAGACGGGACAGTAACTATGGCTACACCTTC.

The chain carries TRBV28 and TRBJ2-3; no definite D call. V was trimmed by 9 bases and J by 0 bases, leaving 10 bases between them. Looked up from germline, CDR1 is MDHEN and CDR2 is SYDVKM. The CDR3 loop spans 13 amino acids. In DNA, the CDR3 is TGTGCCAGTAGGGCACCTAGCACAGATACGCAGTATTTT. It specifies CASRAPSTDTQYF.

CDR3 region: CASSSRTANTEAFF. In nucleotides, the CDR3 is TGTGCCAGCAGTTCACGGACAGCCAACACTGAAGCTTTCTTT. The chain employs TRBV27 and TRBJ1-1; D may be TRBD1 (6 bases). The CDR3 totals 14 residues. V was trimmed by 4 bases and J by 2 bases, leaving 11 bases between them. The germline CDR1 and CDR2 sequences are MNHEY and SMNVEV (reference sequence).

The chain uses TRBV19 and TRBJ1-6, with 10 bases matching TRBD1. V lost 4 bases and J lost 10; bases outside the gene matches: 4. Germline-derived CDR1 and CDR2 are LNHDA and SQIVND (reference sequence). This CDR3 comprises 14 residues. CDR3 loop: CASSTDRGASPLHF. DNA for the CDR3: TGTGCCAGTAGTACGGACAGGGGGGCCTCACCCCTCCACTTT.

The rearrangement uses TRBV11-1 and TRBJ2-3; TRBD2 matches at 8 bases. V was clipped by 4 bases and J by 2 bases; unmatched bases: 8. The CDR3 length is 16 residues. Germline-derived CDR1 and CDR2 are SGHAT and FQDESV (reference sequence). CDR3 in DNA: TGTGCCAGCAGCTATGGCGGGACTAGAAACACAGATACGCAGTATTTT. Its protein product is CASSYGGTRNTDTQYF.

The V gene is TRBV5-6, the J gene TRBJ2-4, with D perhaps TRBD1 (7 bases). The CDR3 consists of 18 residues. Trimming removed 4 bases at V and 0 bases at J, with 20 bases between. Per germline, CDR1 SGHDT and CDR2 YYEEEE. The CDR3 coding sequence is TGTGCCAGCAGCGGCGGGACAGACATAAGACTAGCCAAAAACATTCAGTACTTC. Protein: CASSGGTDIRLAKNIQYF.

The chain joins TRBV6-5 to TRBJ1-2; tentatively, D is TRBD1 (6 bases). Between the trimmed V and J ends, which lost 0 bases and 4 bases, there was a span of 15 bases. Germline V lookup: CDR1 MNHEY, CDR2 SVGAGI. The length of the CDR3 is 16 residues. The CDR3: CASSYSSGGTTYGYTF. CDR3 bases: TGTGCCAGCAGTTACTCGTCCGGGGGCACTACCTATGGCTACACCTTC.

The chain employs TRBV5-1 and TRBJ2-5; D perhaps matches TRBD1 (6 bases). CDR1 is SGHRS, CDR2 YFSETQ, per germline. V lost 2 bases and J lost 1, with 9 bases in between. The length of the CDR3 is 14 residues. CDR3 DNA: TGCGCCAGCAGCTTTCAGGGGTTCCAAGAGACCCAGTACTTC. Translated: CASSFQGFQETQYF.